This T cell receptor (beta chain) was found in a study of T cells in localized non-small cell lung cancer. V lost 0 bases and J 1 base, leaving 9 bases between the germline ends. The germline V gene encodes CDR1 LNHNV and CDR2 YYDKDF (reference sequence). This CDR3 spans 15 amino acids. Only in-frame clones appear in the TCRdb table, and some are missing; sequencing was by immunoSEQ multiplex PCR. The sample includes around 50,000 clones, 86% seen only once; the top ten take 5.2%. This chain connects TRBV15 to TRBJ1-1; no clear D gene. The sequences come from peripheral blood, collected before any cancer treatment. This sequence was found in a woman aged 35 to 75 with stage I lung adenocarcinoma. The chain's CDR3 is CATSRDPSKNTEAFF. CDR3 nucleotide sequence: TGTGCCACCAGCAGAGATCCGAGCAAGAACACTGAAGCTTTCTTT.